One TCR beta chain is described in this entry. Its specificity is not known. These data are taken from a study of cytomegalovirus exposure and HLA in healthy donors. Measured with immunoSEQ multiplex PCR; TCRdb has only the in-frame clones, and not every one. Here the sample spans 150,000 or so clones, less than 90% being singletons. Findings and limits, study-wide: The authors listed some 160 TCR beta chains as cytomegalovirus-associated.

The CDR3 is 17 residues long. V lost 2 bases and J lost 5; bases outside the gene matches: 12. Germline V CDR1 and CDR2: SGHNT, YYREEE (reference sequence). The sequence was collected from a man aged 18 to 29 in good health and CMV-seropositive. The chain uses TRBV5-4 and TRBJ2-5; 10 nucleotides match TRBD2. Sequencing was carried out using PBMCs. The CDR3 is CASSFSSGGPVTETQYF. CDR3 nucleotide sequence: TGTGCCAGCAGCTTTTCTAGCGGGGGCCCGGTAACGGAGACCCAGTACTTC.